These 23 T cell receptor beta chains originate from one sample sequenced in a study of shared clonotypes between healthy human individuals. Assay: immunoSEQ multiplex PCR; the TCRdb copy retains only in-frame clones and omits some. The sample shows about a million clones, 77% of them seen only once. Input material: memory CD4+ T cells from PBMCs. Subset noted: CD45RA-negative fraction. The origin of the receptors is a man aged 18 to 30 in good health. Some clones in this sample may be carry-over from other donors' samples.

The chain combines TRBV5-1 with TRBJ1-2; a possible D gene is TRBD1 (5 bases). V lost 4 bases to trimming and J lost 8 bases, with 12 bases between them. The V gene's germline CDR1 is SGHRS and CDR2 YFSETQ. The CDR3 is made up of 12 amino acids. The CDR3, as DNA: TGCGCCAGCAGCCCGACCGGGGGAGGCTACACCTTC. It translates to CASSPTGGGYTF. Full variable domain (outside the CDR3, taken from reference TRBV5-1 and TRBJ1-2): KAGVTQTPRYLIKTRGQQVTLSCSPISGHRSVSWYQQTPGQGLQFLFEYFSETQRNKGNFPGRFSGRQFSNSRSEMNVSTLELGDSALYLCASSPTGGGYTFGSGTRLTVV.

The chain links TRBV6-5 to TRBJ2-5, with D hard to call. Germline V gives CDR1 MNHEY, CDR2 SVGAGI. Trimming took 5 bases from V and 2 from J, leaving 9 bases between them. The CDR3 sequence is 13 residues long. The CDR3 bases are TGTGCCAGCAGTCAGACCGGGCAAGAGACCCAGTACTTC. This encodes CASSQTGQETQYF.

This chain joins TRBV28 and TRBJ1-1, with 8 bases matching TRBD1. CDR3 length equals 14 residues. Trimming cost V 6 bases and J 5 bases; bases outside gene matches: 8. Germline V gene lookup returns CDR1 MDHEN and CDR2 SYDVKM. CDR3 DNA sequence: TGTGCCAGCAGCTTACAGGGGGGATGGACTGAAGCTTTCTTT. Encoded protein: CASSLQGGWTEAFF.

The chain carries TRBV5-1 and TRBJ1-4; a weak D match, TRBD1 (6 bases). The CDR3 runs 13 residues. Trimming pared 3 bases from V and 8 bases from J, leaving 11 bases between. From germline, CDR1 is SGHRS and CDR2 YFSETQ. The CDR3 DNA sequence: TGCGCCAGCAGCTCCTTGGACAGCGAAAAACTGTTTTTT. Residues: CASSSLDSEKLFF.

The J gene is TRBJ2-5, the V gene TRBV7-8; D is ambiguous. Trimming removed 0 bases from V and 3 bases from J, with 11 bases in between. Germline V lookup: CDR1 SGHVS, CDR2 FQNEAQ. There are 15 residues in the CDR3. CDR3 amino acids: CASSLATAREETQYF. CDR3 sequence (DNA): TGTGCCAGCAGCTTAGCAACAGCTCGGGAAGAGACCCAGTACTTC.

The V and J genes are TRBV6-5 and TRBJ2-3; unclear D gene. V lost 6 bases to trimming and J lost 3 bases, with 10 bases between them. This CDR3 spans 13 amino acids. Germline lookup yields CDR1 MNHEY and CDR2 SVGAGI. The CDR3 sequence: CASRKIGTDTQYF. CDR3 bases: TGTGCCAGCAGAAAAATCGGTACAGATACGCAGTATTTT.

The chain combines TRBV6-4 with TRBJ1-1, with 8 bases matching TRBD1. Unmatched junction bases numbered 10, after V lost 4 bases and J lost 6 bases. From germline, CDR1 is MRHNA and CDR2 SNTAGT. The CDR3 runs 15 residues. CDR3 bases: TGTGCCAGCAGTGCCCAACAGGGGGGGGAGTCTGAAGCTTTCTTT. Residues: CASSAQQGGESEAFF.

The chain combines TRBV10-2 with TRBJ2-6, with a possible D match to TRBD1 (5 bases). Germline CDR1 WSHSY, CDR2 SAAADI. The V and J ends lost 5 bases and 2 bases respectively, with 10 bases between them. The CDR3 runs to 15 residues. CDR3 loop: CASSPSGPGANVLTF. The CDR3 nucleotides are TGCGCCAGCAGTCCTTCAGGGCCTGGGGCCAACGTCCTGACTTTC.

This clone was observed a handful of times. The J gene is TRBJ1-5, the V gene TRBV5-4; D not resolved. Germline loops: CDR1 SGHNT, CDR2 YYREEE (reference sequence). Trimming left V 3 bases short and J 3 bases short, with 7 bases between. The CDR3 consists of 13 residues. CDR3: CASSSDINQPQHF. Written as DNA, the CDR3 is TGTGCCAGCAGCTCTGATATCAATCAGCCCCAGCATTTT.

The chain links TRBV6-1 to TRBJ2-1, with D uncertain. The V end was cut by 6 bases, the J end by 4 bases, with 10 bases between. The CDR3 contains 13 residues. Looked up from germline, CDR1 is MNHNS and CDR2 is SASEGT. The CDR3 bases are TGTGCCAGCAGGGGGTTCGGGTACAATGAGCAGTTCTTC. It translates to CASRGFGYNEQFF.

J is TRBJ1-2 and V is TRBV14; 9 bases fit TRBD1. There are 15 residues in the CDR3. Trimming removed 4 bases from V and 8 bases from J; junction bases left unmatched: 11. Germline values: CDR1 SGHDN, CDR2 FVKESK. This CDR3 reads CASSPSGTGRGGYTF. CDR3 sequence (DNA): TGTGCCAGCAGCCCCTCCGGGACAGGGCGGGGAGGCTACACCTTC.

CDR3 sequence (DNA): TGTGCCAGCCGTCCAAACACCGGCCGGACAGGGGGCACAGATACGCAGTATTTT. Its translation is CASRPNTGRTGGTDTQYF. The rearrangement links TRBV28 to TRBJ2-3; 9 positions agree with TRBD1. CDR1 and CDR2 (germline): MDHEN, SYDVKM. The CDR3 has 18 residues. The V segment lost 8 bases and the J segment 1 base; nucleotides outside the gene matches: 16.

The chain is built from TRBV2 and TRBJ1-2; D gene uncertain. The CDR3 is 13 residues long. Germline-derived CDR1 and CDR2 are SNHLY and FYNNEI. V was cut by 4 bases and J by 4 bases, with 10 bases left in between. The CDR3 spells CASSGALRYGYTF. CDR3 sequence (DNA): TGTGCCAGCAGTGGGGCACTCCGCTATGGCTACACCTTC.

CDR3 region: CASSRQVGTEAFF. The CDR3 DNA sequence: TGTGCCAGCAGCCGACAGGTCGGCACTGAAGCTTTCTTT. This rearrangement joins TRBV7-6 to TRBJ1-1, with D perhaps TRBD1 (6 bases). There are 13 residues in the CDR3. V was shortened by 5 bases and J by 4 bases, with 11 bases between the two germline ends. Per the germline V gene, CDR1 is SGHVS and CDR2 is FNYEAQ.

This clone appeared a few times. Other DNA sequences in this sample translate to the same CDR3. The chain's CDR3 is CASSLGTGSGQPQHF. The CDR3 DNA follows: TGCGCCAGCAGCTTGGGCACAGGGTCGGGTCAGCCCCAGCATTTT. This chain joins TRBV5-1 and TRBJ1-5; tentatively, D is TRBD1 (6 bases). Deletions cut 0 bases from V and 6 bases from J, with 13 bases between. The germline CDR1 and CDR2 sequences are SGHRS and YFSETQ. This CDR3 comprises 15 residues.

This clone occurred once. This chain uses TRBV20-1 with TRBJ2-1; perhaps D is TRBD1 or TRBD2 (5 bases each). The CDR3 contains 10 residues. Looked up from germline, CDR1 is DFQATT and CDR2 is SNEGSKA (reference sequence). Trimming cost V 4 bases and J 10 bases, with 8 bases left between them. This chain's CDR3 is CSATGTEQFF. DNA for the CDR3: TGCAGTGCTACCGGGACGGAGCAGTTCTTC.

The gene calls are TRBV7-9 and TRBJ2-7, with 11 bases lining up with TRBD2. This CDR3 spans 18 amino acids. Germline loops: CDR1 SEHNR, CDR2 FQNEAQ (reference sequence). After removal of 5 bases from V and 4 bases from J, the junction contained 16 bases not matched to a gene. The CDR3 DNA is TGTGCCAGCAGCCCTCTAGCGGGAGGCTTCTCAGGGAATTACGAGCAGTACTTC. Its protein product is CASSPLAGGFSGNYEQYF.

The V gene is TRBV5-1, the J gene TRBJ1-2, with 8 bases matching TRBD1. The CDR3 is made up of 15 amino acids. Looked up from germline, CDR1 is SGHRS and CDR2 is YFSETQ. Trimming cost V 4 bases and J 4 bases; bases outside gene matches: 9. CDR3 coding DNA: TGCGCCAGCAGCCAGATCGGACAGGGCCGCTATGGCTACACCTTC. This codes for CASSQIGQGRYGYTF.

J is TRBJ2-7 and V is TRBV10-2, with D perhaps TRBD1 (5 bases). Trimming took 5 bases from V and 4 from J, leaving 12 bases between them. This CDR3 region has 13 residues. The germline gives CDR1 WSHSY, CDR2 SAAADI. The CDR3 here is CASSPGQAYEQYF. The DNA of the CDR3 is TGCGCCAGCAGTCCCGGACAAGCTTACGAGCAGTACTTC.

This rearrangement joins TRBV10-2 to TRBJ1-1, with 9 bases fitting TRBD1. V shed 6 bases, J shed 3 bases, and the junction held 5 bases outside the gene matches. The germline V gene encodes CDR1 WSHSY and CDR2 SAAADI. CDR3 length equals 14 residues. The CDR3 region has the DNA TGCGCCAGCAGACTGGGACAGGGCTACACTGAAGCTTTCTTT. It specifies CASRLGQGYTEAFF.

The rearrangement uses TRBV5-1 and TRBJ1-1, with 8 nucleotides matching TRBD1. Germline loops: CDR1 SGHRS, CDR2 YFSETQ. This CDR3 contains 15 residues. V lost 2 bases, J lost 4 bases, and 7 bases stayed unmatched. The CDR3 is CASSFGGQAVTEAFF. The CDR3 nucleotides are TGCGCCAGCAGCTTCGGGGGACAGGCAGTCACTGAAGCTTTCTTT.

This clone was picked up one time. This sample includes further DNA sequences coding for the same CDR3. The genes are TRBV5-1 and TRBJ2-7; D remains ambiguous. The CDR3 runs to 11 residues. CDR1 SGHRS and CDR2 YFSETQ come from the germline V gene. Trimming removed 0 bases from V and 4 bases from J, with 2 bases in between. CDR3 region: CASSLGYEQYF. CDR3 sequence (DNA): TGCGCCAGCAGCTTGGGATACGAGCAGTACTTC.

V is TRBV4-1 and J is TRBJ2-1; D unclear. Trimming shortened V by 3 bases and J by 0 bases, and 12 bases separated the two germline ends. Germline loops: CDR1 MGHRA, CDR2 YSYEKL. CDR3 length equals 16 residues. CDR3 nucleotide sequence: TGCGCCAGCAGCCAGGGCTACAGTAGCTCCTACAATGAGCAGTTCTTC. Residues: CASSQGYSSSYNEQFF.